This T cell receptor beta chain was sequenced during a study of blood T cell repertoires in COVID-19. Study information: The samples span acute and convalescent COVID-19 from the United States, Italy and Spain. T cells, B-cell-depleted T cells, or PBMCs provided the cDNA or gDNA that served as material.

Authors' data handling: For nucleated cells, counts were estimated from reference gene primer amplification. Produced via immunoSEQ multiplex PCR; TCRdb's table is partial and in-frame only. For V, J and clone size, that table is used; D and trimming come from the DNA. The data show 130,000 to 150,000 clones, over 70% seen once. There are 15 residues in the CDR3. V trimming: 5 bases; J trimming: 0 bases; junction bases outside the gene matches: 6. Germline V CDR1 and CDR2: SGHTA, FQGNSA. The chain is built from TRBV7-2 and TRBJ1-1, with TRBD1 matching 7 bases. The sequenced sample consisted of peripheral blood. The TCR sequence derives from a man between 65 and 80 years old who had recovered from COVID-19. The CDR3 region has the DNA TGTGCCAGCAGCCCAAAGGGGGCACTGAACACTGAAGCTTTCTTT. This codes for CASSPKGALNTEAFF.